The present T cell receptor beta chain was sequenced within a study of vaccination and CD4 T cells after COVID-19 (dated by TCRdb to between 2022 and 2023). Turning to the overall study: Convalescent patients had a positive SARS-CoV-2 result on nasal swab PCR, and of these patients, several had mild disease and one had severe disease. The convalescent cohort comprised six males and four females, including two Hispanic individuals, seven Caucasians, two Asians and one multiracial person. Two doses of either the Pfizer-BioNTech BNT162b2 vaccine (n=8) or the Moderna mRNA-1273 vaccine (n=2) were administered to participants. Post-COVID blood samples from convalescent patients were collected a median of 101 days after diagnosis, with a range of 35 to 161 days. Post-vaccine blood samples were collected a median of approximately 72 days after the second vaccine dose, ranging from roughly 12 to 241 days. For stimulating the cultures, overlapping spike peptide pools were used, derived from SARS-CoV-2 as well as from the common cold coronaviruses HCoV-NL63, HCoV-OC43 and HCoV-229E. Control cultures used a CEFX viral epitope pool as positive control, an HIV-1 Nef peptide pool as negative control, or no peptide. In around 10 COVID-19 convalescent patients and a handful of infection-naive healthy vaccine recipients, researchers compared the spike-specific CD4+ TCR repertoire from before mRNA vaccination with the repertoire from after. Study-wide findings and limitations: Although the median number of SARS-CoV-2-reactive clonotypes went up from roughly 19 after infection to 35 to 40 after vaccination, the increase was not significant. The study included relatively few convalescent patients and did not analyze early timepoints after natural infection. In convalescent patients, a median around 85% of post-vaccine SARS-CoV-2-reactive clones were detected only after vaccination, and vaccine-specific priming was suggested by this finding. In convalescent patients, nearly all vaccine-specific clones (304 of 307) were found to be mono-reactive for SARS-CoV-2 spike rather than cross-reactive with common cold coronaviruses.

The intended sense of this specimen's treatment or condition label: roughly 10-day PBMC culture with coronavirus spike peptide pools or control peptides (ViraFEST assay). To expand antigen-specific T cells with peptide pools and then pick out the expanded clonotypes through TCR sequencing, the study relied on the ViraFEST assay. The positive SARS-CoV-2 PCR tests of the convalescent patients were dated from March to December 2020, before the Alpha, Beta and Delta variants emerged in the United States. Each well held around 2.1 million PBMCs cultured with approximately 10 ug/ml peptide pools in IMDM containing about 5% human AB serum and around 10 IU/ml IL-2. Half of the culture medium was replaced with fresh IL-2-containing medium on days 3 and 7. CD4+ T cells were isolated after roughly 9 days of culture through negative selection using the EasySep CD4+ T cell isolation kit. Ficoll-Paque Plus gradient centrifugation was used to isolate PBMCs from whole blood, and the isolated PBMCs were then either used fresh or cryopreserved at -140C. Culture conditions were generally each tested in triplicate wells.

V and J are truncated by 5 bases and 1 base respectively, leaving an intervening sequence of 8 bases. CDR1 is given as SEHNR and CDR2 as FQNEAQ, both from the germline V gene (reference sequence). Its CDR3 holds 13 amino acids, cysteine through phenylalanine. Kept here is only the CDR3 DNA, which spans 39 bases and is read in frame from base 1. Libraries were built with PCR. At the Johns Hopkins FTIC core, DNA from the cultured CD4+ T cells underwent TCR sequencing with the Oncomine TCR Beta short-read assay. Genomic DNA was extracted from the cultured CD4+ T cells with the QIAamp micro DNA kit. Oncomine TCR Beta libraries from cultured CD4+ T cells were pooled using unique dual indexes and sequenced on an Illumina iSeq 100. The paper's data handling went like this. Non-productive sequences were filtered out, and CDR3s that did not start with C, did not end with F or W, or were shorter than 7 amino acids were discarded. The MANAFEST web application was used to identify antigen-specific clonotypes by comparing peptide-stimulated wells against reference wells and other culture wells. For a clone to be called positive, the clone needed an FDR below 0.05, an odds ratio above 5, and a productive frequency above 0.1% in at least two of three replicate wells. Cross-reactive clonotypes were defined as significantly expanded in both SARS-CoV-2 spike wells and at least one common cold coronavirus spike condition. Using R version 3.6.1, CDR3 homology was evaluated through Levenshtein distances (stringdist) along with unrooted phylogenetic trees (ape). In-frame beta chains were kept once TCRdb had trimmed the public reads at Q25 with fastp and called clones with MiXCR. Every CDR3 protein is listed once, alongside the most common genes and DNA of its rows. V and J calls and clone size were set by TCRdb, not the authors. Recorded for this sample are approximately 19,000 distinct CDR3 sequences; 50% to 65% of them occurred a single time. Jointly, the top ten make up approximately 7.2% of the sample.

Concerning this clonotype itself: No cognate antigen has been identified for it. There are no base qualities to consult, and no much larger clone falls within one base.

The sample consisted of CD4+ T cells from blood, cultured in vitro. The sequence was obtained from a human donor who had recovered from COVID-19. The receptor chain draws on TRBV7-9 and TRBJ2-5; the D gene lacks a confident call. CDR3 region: CASSPSGQETQYF. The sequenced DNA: TGTGCCAGCAGCCCCTCCGGCCAAGAGACCCAGTACTTC.